What follows are 25 T cell receptor beta chains derived from one specimen sequenced in a study of shared clonotypes between healthy human individuals. Clones were sequenced by immunoSEQ multiplex PCR, and TCRdb holds only the in-frame ones, with some missing. This table has about 2.1 million clones, 90% to 95% appearing once. CD45RO-negative cells were positively selected for CCR7, leaving out terminally differentiated effector memory CD45RA+ cells. Sequencing was performed on naive CD8+ T cells from PBMCs. All receptors come from a man aged 18 to 30 in good health. Some clones in this sample may be carry-over from other donors' samples.

V usage is TRBV28 and J usage is TRBJ2-5; 10 nucleotides agree with TRBD1. The J call is uncertain, as TRBJ2-7 better fits the DNA end. CDR1 is MDHEN and CDR2 is SYDVKM in the germline V gene. The CDR3 totals 14 residues. CDR3 nucleotide sequence: TGTGCCAGCAGTGCGGACAGGGGGAAACACGAGCAGTACTTC. Translated: CASSADRGKHEQYF.

The chain combines TRBV5-4 with TRBJ2-7; tentative D call: TRBD1 (5 bases). The CDR3 covers 17 residues. V was shortened by 0 bases and J by 2 bases, with 18 bases between the two germline ends. Germline CDR1 is SGHNT and CDR2 is YYREEE (reference sequence). The CDR3 sequence is CASSLDRMGQGTYEQYF. CDR3 in DNA: TGTGCCAGCAGCTTGGACAGGATGGGGCAGGGAACCTACGAGCAGTACTTC.

This chain connects TRBV4-1 to TRBJ2-7, with D unresolved. Trimming left V 2 bases short and J 0 bases short, with 8 bases between. The CDR3 length is 14 residues. CDR1 and CDR2 from the germline V gene are MGHRA and YSYEKL. The CDR3 here is CASSQLLSSYEQYF. The CDR3 region has the DNA TGCGCCAGCAGCCAATTGTTGAGCTCCTACGAGCAGTACTTC.

The chain couples TRBV4-1 to TRBJ2-4; TRBD2 might be the D (5 bases). Trimming took 1 base from V and 6 from J, leaving 10 bases between them. This CDR3 comprises 14 residues. The V gene's germline CDR1 is MGHRA and CDR2 YSYEKL. CDR3 protein: CASSQVGGPNIQYF. CDR3 nucleotide sequence: TGCGCCAGCAGCCAAGTAGGCGGGCCAAACATTCAGTACTTC.

This clone has just one count. J is TRBJ1-1 and V is TRBV7-9, with D perhaps TRBD1 (5 bases). This CDR3 has 14 amino acids. Germline V gene lookup returns CDR1 SEHNR and CDR2 FQNEAQ (reference sequence). Trimming removed 7 bases from V and 4 bases from J, with 16 bases in between. This CDR3 reads CASTADGRGTEAFF. CDR3 nucleotide sequence: TGTGCCAGCACCGCAGACGGTAGGGGCACTGAAGCTTTCTTT.

The chain combines TRBV7-9 with TRBJ2-1; 8 bases map to TRBD2. Germline assignment: CDR1 SEHNR and CDR2 FQNEAQ (reference sequence). J lost 14 bases, V lost 2 bases, and 8 bases had no gene match. This CDR3 has 13 amino acids. The CDR3 DNA reads as TGTGCCAGCAGCTTATCGGGAGGGCCAGACAAGTTCTTC. It is translated as CASSLSGGPDKFF.

This clone has just one count. The J gene is TRBJ1-4, the V gene TRBV27; a possible D gene is TRBD1 (5 bases). CDR3 length equals 15 residues. V gave up 2 bases and J gave up 8 bases, with 15 bases separating them. Germline V gene data show CDR1 as MNHEY and CDR2 as SMNVEV (reference sequence). This chain's CDR3 is CASSLGAPFGEKLFF. The CDR3 nucleotides read TGTGCCAGCAGTTTAGGGGCCCCCTTTGGGGAAAAACTGTTTTTT.

V usage is TRBV28 and J usage is TRBJ2-1; maybe TRBD2 (6 bases). CDR1 and CDR2 from the germline V gene are MDHEN and SYDVKM. V lost 6 bases to trimming and J lost 10 bases, with 19 bases between them. The CDR3 runs 14 residues. The chain's CDR3 is CASRLEGNPAEQFF. Written as DNA, the CDR3 is TGTGCCAGCAGATTGGAGGGAAACCCGGCGGAGCAGTTCTTC.

This clone was detected only a few times. The chain combines TRBV10-2 with TRBJ2-2; D is possibly TRBD1 (6 bases). The CDR3 is 16 residues long. V was clipped by 4 bases and J by 0 bases, with 12 bases between them. Germline V lookup: CDR1 WSHSY, CDR2 SAAADI. The CDR3, as DNA: TGCGCCAGCAGTGCGTTGCCAGGGGCGAACACCGGGGAGCTGTTTTTT. Translation: CASSALPGANTGELFF.

The chain links TRBV7-8 to TRBJ2-7, with D uncertain. Trimming shortened V by 3 bases and J by 0 bases, and 12 bases separated the two germline ends. The V gene's germline CDR1 is SGHVS and CDR2 FQNEAQ. This CDR3 region has 15 residues. The CDR3 spells CASSFRKTSSYEQYF. Here the CDR3 DNA reads TGTGCCAGCAGCTTTCGAAAAACGAGCTCCTACGAGCAGTACTTC. Complete variable domain (other parts from reference TRBV7-8 and TRBJ2-7): GAGVSQSPRYKVAKRGQDVALRCDPISGHVSLFWYQQALGQGPEFLTYFQNEAQLDKSGLPSDRFFAERPEGSVSTLKIQRTQQEDSAVYLCASSFRKTSSYEQYFGPGTRLTVT.

This chain links TRBV27 with TRBJ2-1; TRBD1 matches 8 bases. Germline V lookup: CDR1 MNHEY, CDR2 SMNVEV (reference sequence). With V trimmed by 6 bases and J by 6 bases, 7 bases remained unmatched. The CDR3 contains 14 residues. DNA for the CDR3: TGTGCCAGCAGCATGACAGGGGAGATCAATGAGCAGTTCTTC. Translated: CASSMTGEINEQFF.

V gene TRBV28 combines with J gene TRBJ1-1; 7 bases map to TRBD1. V shed 4 bases, J shed 4 bases, and the junction held 6 bases outside the gene matches. The CDR3 sequence is 14 residues long. From germline, CDR1 is MDHEN and CDR2 SYDVKM. CDR3 nucleotides: TGTGCCAGCAGTTCCCTGGACAGGAGCACTGAAGCTTTCTTT. Protein sequence: CASSSLDRSTEAFF.

With respect to this clone: Within the sample, other DNA sequences also encode this same CDR3. This chain connects TRBV9 to TRBJ2-7; 8 nucleotides align to TRBD2. Germline V CDR1 and CDR2: SGDLS, YYNGEE. The CDR3 loop spans 15 amino acids. J gave up 0 bases and V 0 bases, and 2 bases lay outside the gene matches. The CDR3 is CASSVAGGSSYEQYF. The CDR3 region has the DNA TGTGCCAGCAGCGTAGCGGGAGGGAGCTCCTACGAGCAGTACTTC.

The V call is TRBV4-1, the J call TRBJ2-1; the D is unclear. CDR1 is MGHRA, CDR2 YSYEKL, per germline. The CDR3 consists of 15 residues. V was shortened by 3 bases and J by 10 bases, with 19 bases between the two germline ends. The CDR3 DNA reads TGCGCCAGCAGCCATATCGTACGGAAGGGTGGGGAGCAGTTCTTC. The encoded protein is CASSHIVRKGGEQFF.

This chain links TRBV29-1 with TRBJ2-1; TRBD2 agrees at 13 bases. Germline V gene data show CDR1 as SQVTM and CDR2 as ANQGSEA. The CDR3 covers 14 residues. J lost 6 bases, V lost 5 bases, and 4 bases had no gene match. The CDR3 DNA is TGCAGCGTTCTACTAGCGGGAGGGCTCAATGAGCAGTTCTTC. Translation: CSVLLAGGLNEQFF.

This sequence joins TRBV15 and TRBJ1-1; maybe TRBD1 (5 bases). This CDR3 comprises 14 residues. The germline V gene encodes CDR1 LNHNV and CDR2 YYDKDF (reference sequence). Trimming took 3 bases from V and 0 from J, leaving 8 bases between them. The DNA for the CDR3 is TGTGCCACCAGCAGCAGGGCCCTGAACACTGAAGCTTTCTTT. Translation: CATSSRALNTEAFF.

The V and J genes are TRBV4-1 and TRBJ2-1, with TRBD2 matching over 11 bases. Germline V CDR1 and CDR2: MGHRA, YSYEKL. This CDR3 has 21 amino acids. J lost 0 bases, V lost 6 bases, and 19 bases had no gene match. CDR3 loop: CASSILTPLAGGGTSYNEQFF. CDR3 nucleotides: TGCGCCAGCAGTATCTTAACCCCCCTAGCGGGAGGAGGGACCTCCTACAATGAGCAGTTCTTC.

The rearrangement joins TRBV9 to TRBJ1-5; the D is unclear. V was shortened by 0 bases and J by 5 bases, with 12 bases between the two germline ends. The length of the CDR3 is 15 residues. CDR1 and CDR2 from the germline V gene are SGDLS and YYNGEE. The CDR3 sequence: CASSVGQGLHQPQHF. CDR3 DNA sequence: TGTGCCAGCAGCGTAGGCCAAGGGTTACATCAGCCCCAGCATTTT.

The CDR3 nucleotides are TGTGCCAGTAGTTCCCGGGAAACTACCGATACGCAGTATTTT. Protein: CASSSRETTDTQYF. The chain combines TRBV19 with TRBJ2-3; weak D call: TRBD2 (5 bases). The germline V gene has CDR1 LNHDA and CDR2 SQIVND (reference sequence). There are 14 residues in the CDR3. The V and J ends lost 5 bases and 6 bases respectively, with 15 bases between them.

This chain connects TRBV30 to TRBJ1-5, with unresolved D. The CDR3 is made up of 13 amino acids. The V gene's germline CDR1 is GTSNPN and CDR2 SVGIG (reference sequence). V was pared by 0 bases and J by 3 bases, with 6 bases between. This chain's CDR3 is CAWSVAANQPQHF. The DNA of the CDR3 is TGTGCCTGGAGTGTAGCGGCCAATCAGCCCCAGCATTTT.

The CDR3 protein is CASSPPLRTGPYNEQFF. The CDR3 bases are TGTGCCAGCAGCCCCCCGTTAAGGACAGGGCCCTACAATGAGCAGTTCTTC. The chain couples TRBV7-9 to TRBJ2-1; 8 nucleotides match TRBD1. J gave up 2 bases and V 5 bases, and 11 bases lay outside the gene matches. The CDR3 loop spans 17 amino acids. Germline assignment: CDR1 SEHNR and CDR2 FQNEAQ (reference sequence).

The CDR3 nucleotides read TGTGCCAGCAGCGTAGAAACAGCAACTAATGAAAAACTGTTTTTT. It codes for CASSVETATNEKLFF. The rearrangement links TRBV9 to TRBJ1-4; D is unclear. Looked up from germline, CDR1 is SGDLS and CDR2 is YYNGEE. V lost 0 bases and J 0 bases, leaving 6 bases between the germline ends. The length of the CDR3 is 15 residues.

This chain uses TRBV6-1 with TRBJ2-7; maybe TRBD1 (5 bases). The V end was cut by 0 bases, the J end by 4 bases, with 13 bases between. The CDR3 has 15 residues. Germline CDR1 MNHNS, CDR2 SASEGT. Here the CDR3 reads CASSEAETASYEQYF. The DNA for the CDR3 is TGTGCCAGCAGTGAAGCCGAGACAGCTTCTTACGAGCAGTACTTC.

CDR3 sequence: CASSHRTSYEQYF. In DNA form, the CDR3 reads TGTGCCAGCAGCCACAGGACGAGCTACGAGCAGTACTTC. The J gene is TRBJ2-7, the V gene TRBV14; no firm D call. Germline lookup yields CDR1 SGHDN and CDR2 FVKESK. This CDR3 region has 13 residues. V was clipped by 3 bases and J by 3 bases, with 9 bases between them.

The chain couples TRBV25-1 to TRBJ2-1; 10 nucleotides line up with TRBD1. CDR3 size: 13 residues. Germline V gene sequence: CDR1 MGHDK, CDR2 SYGVNS. Losses at the gene ends were 8 bases for V and 6 bases for J; bases not matched to a gene: 4. The CDR3 sequence is CASHRDRGNEQFF. The CDR3 DNA is TGTGCCAGCCACCGGGACAGGGGCAATGAGCAGTTCTTC.